The subject of this entry is one TCR beta chain. The data were obtained in a study of cytomegalovirus exposure and HLA in healthy donors. Both 60 Vbeta primers and 13 Jbeta primers went into the PCR. The protocol was immunoSEQ multiplex PCR, while the TCRdb copy is restricted to in-frame clones and leaves out a portion. The data contain 180,000 or so clones, around 80% of them singletons. The V segment lost 4 bases and the J segment 1 base; nucleotides outside the gene matches: 9. CDR1 and CDR2 from the germline V gene are SGHAT and FQDESV (reference sequence). This CDR3 has 19 amino acids. Sequencing was done on a sample of PBMCs. The chain links TRBV11-1 to TRBJ2-4; 14 positions match TRBD2. The receptor was isolated from a man younger than 30 in good health and CMV-seronegative. The CDR3 DNA reads TGTGCCAGCAGCTCGGGGACTAGCGGGGGCGGGGGGGCCAAAAACATTCAGTACTTC. It specifies CASSSGTSGGGGAKNIQYF. Using reference TRBV11-1 and TRBJ2-4 for the parts outside the CDR3, the full variable domain is EAEVAQSPRYKITEKSQAVAFWCDPISGHATLYWYRQILGQGPELLVQFQDESVVDDSQLPKDRFSAERLKGVDSTLKIQPAELGDSAMYLCASSSGTSGGGGAKNIQYFGAGTRLSVL.